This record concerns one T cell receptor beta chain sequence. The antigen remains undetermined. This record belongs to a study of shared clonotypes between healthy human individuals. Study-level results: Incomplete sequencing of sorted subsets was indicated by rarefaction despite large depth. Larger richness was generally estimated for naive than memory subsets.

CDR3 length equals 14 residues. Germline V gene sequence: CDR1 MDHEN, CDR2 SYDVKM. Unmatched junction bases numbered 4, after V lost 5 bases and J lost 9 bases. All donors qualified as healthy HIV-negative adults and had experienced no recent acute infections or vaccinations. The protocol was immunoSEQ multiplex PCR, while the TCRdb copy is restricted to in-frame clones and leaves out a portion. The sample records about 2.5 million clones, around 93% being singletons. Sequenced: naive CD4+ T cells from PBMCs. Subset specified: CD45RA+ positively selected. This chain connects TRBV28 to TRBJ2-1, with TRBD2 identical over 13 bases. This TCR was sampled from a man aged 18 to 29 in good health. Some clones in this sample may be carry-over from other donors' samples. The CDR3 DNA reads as TGTGCCAGCAGTGGACTAGCGGGAGTGGGTGAGCAGTTCTTC. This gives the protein CASSGLAGVGEQFF.